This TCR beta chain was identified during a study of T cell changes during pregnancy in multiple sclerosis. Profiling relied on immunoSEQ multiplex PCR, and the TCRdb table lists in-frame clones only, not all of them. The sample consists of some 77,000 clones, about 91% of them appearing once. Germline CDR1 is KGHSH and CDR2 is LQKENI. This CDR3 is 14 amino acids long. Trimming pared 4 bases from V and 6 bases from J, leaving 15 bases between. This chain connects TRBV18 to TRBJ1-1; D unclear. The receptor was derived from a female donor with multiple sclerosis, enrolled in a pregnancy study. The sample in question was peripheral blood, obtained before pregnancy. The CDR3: CASSRARMVAEAFF. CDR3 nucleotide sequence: TGTGCCAGCTCACGGGCCAGGATGGTCGCTGAAGCTTTCTTT. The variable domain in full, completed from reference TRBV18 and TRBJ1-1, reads NAGVMQNPRHLVRRRGQEARLRCSPMKGHSHVYWYRQLPEEGLKFMVYLQKENIIDESGMPKERFSAEFPKEGPSILRIQQVVRGDSAAYFCASSRARMVAEAFFGQGTRLTVV.